These T cell receptor beta chains were read from a single sample in a study of T cell responses to AZD1222 COVID-19 vaccine. Assay used: immunoSEQ multiplex PCR; TCRdb lists only in-frame clones, some missing. Found here are about 140,000 clones, roughly 89% of them singletons; the top ten hold approximately 4.7%. Sequenced here: peripheral blood, sampled on day 0 of AZD1222 vaccination. These receptors were obtained from an adult in good health. Both conserved end residues are part of each CDR3. Each record gives: J gene, D gene, V gene, clone size, CDR3 DNA, CDR3 protein. A D gene is named only where the DNA matches it firmly. The size of a clone is reported for some rows only, either as once, few or many, or as a class for expanded clones.

TRBJ2-2	NA	TRBV19	NA	TGTGCCAGTAGGGAGAACACCGGGGAGCTGTTTTTT	CASRENTGELFF
TRBJ1-2	TRBD1	TRBV24-1	once	TGTGCCACCAGTGATGGGACAGGGCAGTACTATGGCTACACCTTC	CATSDGTGQYYGYTF
TRBJ2-7	NA	TRBV6-6	NA	TGTGCCAGCAGTGCCAGCTCAACAGGCTACGAGCAGTACTTC	CASSASSTGYEQYF
TRBJ2-2	NA	TRBV7-8	NA	TGTGCCAGCAGCTTAGTTATTGGTGGCGGGGAGCTGTTTTTT	CASSLVIGGGELFF
TRBJ1-4	NA	TRBV2	NA	TGTGCCAGCAGTCCCACGACAACTAATGAAAAACTGTTTTTT	CASSPTTTNEKLFF
TRBJ2-7	NA	TRBV25-1	NA	TGTGCCAGCAGTGCCTCCTACGAGCAGTACTTC	CASSASYEQYF
TRBJ1-1	NA	TRBV6-5	once	TGTGCCAGCAGTTACTCAGGGGTCGTTGAAGCTTTCTTT	CASSYSGVVEAFF
TRBJ2-1	NA	TRBV6-1	NA	TGTGCCAGCAGTGAAACCCGGGGTGAGCAGTTCTTC	CASSETRGEQFF
TRBJ2-1	NA	TRBV19	NA	TGTGCCAGTAGTATATCCATGGGGAGTGGGGCAATCGAGCAGTTCTTC	CASSISMGSGAIEQFF
TRBJ2-2	TRBD2	TRBV27	NA	TGTGCCAGCAGTTTATCCGGGTGGACTAGCGGGGTCACCGGGGAGCTGTTTTTT	CASSLSGWTSGVTGELFF
TRBJ2-4	NA	TRBV2	NA	TGTGCCAGCAGTACCGACCAGACCTCCAAAAACATTCAGTACTTC	CASSTDQTSKNIQYF
TRBJ1-2	NA	TRBV19	NA	TGTGCCAGTAGCCTTGGACAGAGCTATGGCTACACCTTC	CASSLGQSYGYTF
TRBJ2-7	NA	TRBV20-1	NA	TGCAGTGCCAGTCGTACCCGACAGGCTGTCGTCTACGAGCAGTACTTC	CSASRTRQAVVYEQYF
TRBJ1-1	NA	TRBV19	NA	TGTGCCAGTTCAGGGAACGCTGAAGCTTTCTTT	CASSGNAEAFF
TRBJ1-2	NA	TRBV27	NA	TGTGCCAGCAGTTTACCGAGTGGGGGAGGAGGGTATGGCTACACCTTC	CASSLPSGGGGYGYTF
TRBJ2-1	NA	TRBV21-1	NA	TGTGCCAGCAGCAAAGAGGGGACAGGGTCCTACAATGAGCAGTTCTTC	CASSKEGTGSYNEQFF
TRBJ1-2	NA	TRBV11-3	NA	TGTGCCAGCAGCTCAAACGGACTTGGCTACACCTTC	CASSSNGLGYTF
TRBJ2-1	NA	TRBV19	once	TGTGCCAGTAGGGGAGCCGGGAGCAATGAGCAGTTCTTC	CASRGAGSNEQFF
TRBJ1-6	NA	TRBV19	NA	TGTGCCAGCGAATCAGGACGGTTTAATTCACCCCTCCACTTT	CASESGRFNSPLHF
TRBJ2-3	TRBD2	TRBV29-1	NA	TGCAGCGTTGGGCGGGGGGCTGCGGACACAGATACGCAGTATTTT	CSVGRGAADTDTQYF
TRBJ2-7	NA	TRBV27	NA	TGTGCCAGCAGTTTATTTTCGGGGAGCGAGCAGTACTTC	CASSLFSGSEQYF
TRBJ2-2	NA	TRBV7-2	NA	TGTGCCAGCAGCTTACGGTGGCAAACGAACACCGGGGAGCTGTTTTTT	CASSLRWQTNTGELFF
TRBJ1-1	NA	TRBV6-1	NA	TGTGCCAGCAGTGAAGAAGGTGTTGGGTTTGGACAGCGAGCTTTCTTT	CASSEEGVGFGQRAFF
TRBJ2-1	NA	TRBV18	NA	TGTGCCAGCTCACCAACACTAGCCGACAATGAGCAGTTCTTC	CASSPTLADNEQFF
TRBJ1-2	NA	TRBV7-2	NA	TGTGCCAGCAGCTTAACGGGTGGTTATGGCTACACCTTC	CASSLTGGYGYTF
TRBJ2-7	NA	TRBV5-1	NA	TGCGCCAGCAGCGAGCAGGGTGGCCCCTACGAGCAGTACTTC	CASSEQGGPYEQYF
TRBJ1-4	TRBD1	TRBV23-1	few	TGCGCCAGCGGGGACAGGGGTGAAAAACTGTTTTTT	CASGDRGEKLFF
TRBJ1-5	NA	TRBV28	NA	TGTGCCAGCAGTTTGAAGGGATTCGGCAATCAGCCCCAGCATTTT	CASSLKGFGNQPQHF
TRBJ2-7	TRBD1	TRBV5-4	NA	TGTGCCAGCAGCTCCGGGACAGGGGGCTCCTACGAGCAGTACTTC	CASSSGTGGSYEQYF
TRBJ1-6	NA	TRBV18	NA	TGTGCCAGCTCACTACAGACAAACACGAATTCACCCCTCCACTTT	CASSLQTNTNSPLHF
TRBJ2-7	NA	TRBV5-1	once	TGCGCCAGCAGCCCAACCCCGAGTAGCACCTTATCCTACGAGCAGTACTTC	CASSPTPSSTLSYEQYF
TRBJ2-1	TRBD1	TRBV5-1	once	TGCGCCAGCAGCTTGGATTTTGGAGGGGCGGGACAGGCGGATGAGCAGTTCTTC	CASSLDFGGAGQADEQFF
TRBJ2-3	TRBD1	TRBV6-5	once	TGTGCCAGATCGACCGGGACAGGGAGTACAGATACGCAGTATTTT	CARSTGTGSTDTQYF
TRBJ2-7	TRBD1	TRBV7-9	NA	TGTGCCAGCAGCCGCCCGGGACAGCCAGGAGATGAGCAGTACTTC	CASSRPGQPGDEQYF
TRBJ2-7	TRBD1	TRBV4-1	NA	TGCGCCAGCAGCCAATCAGGGGGCATTTACGAGCAGTACTTC	CASSQSGGIYEQYF
TRBJ1-1	NA	TRBV12-1	NA	TGTGCCAGCAGCTTTGCGCAAATATCCAAATGGCGGAAGGCCCCAGGAGTGAACACTGAAGCTTTCTTT	CASSFAQISKWRKAPGVNTEAFF
TRBJ2-3	TRBD2	TRBV7-2	few	TGTGCCAGCAGCCCGGGACTAGCGGCCTTCACAGATACGCAGTATTTT	CASSPGLAAFTDTQYF
TRBJ1-2	TRBD1	TRBV24-1	NA	TGTGCCACCAGTGAGACCGGACAGGGAGATTCGTATGGCTACACCTTC	CATSETGQGDSYGYTF
TRBJ2-1	TRBD1	TRBV13	NA	TGTGCCAGCAGCTCTCGAACCCTGACAGGGGGGAATGAGCAGTTCTTC	CASSSRTLTGGNEQFF
TRBJ2-1	NA	TRBV7-2	NA	TGTGCCAGCAGCTGGAGAGGGGGCGGGAGCTCCTACAATGAGCAGTTCTTC	CASSWRGGGSSYNEQFF
TRBJ1-1	TRBD1	TRBV7-9	NA	TGTGCCAGCAGCTTAGATGGGACAGATGAAGCTTTCTTT	CASSLDGTDEAFF
TRBJ2-4	TRBD2	TRBV4-2	NA	TGTGCCAGCAGCCAAGTGTTAGCGGGGGGTGCCTTTGCCAAAAACATTCAGTACTTC	CASSQVLAGGAFAKNIQYF
TRBJ2-1	NA	TRBV2	once	TGTGCCAGCAGCTGGGATGCTGGAAACTACAATGAGCAGTTCTTC	CASSWDAGNYNEQFF
TRBJ1-2	NA	TRBV7-2	NA	TGTGCCAGCAGCTTATTGGAGTATGGCTACACCTTC	CASSLLEYGYTF
TRBJ2-5	TRBD1	TRBV28	once	TGTGCCAGCAGTCCCCGAGGGGGCAGCTTAGAGACCCAGTACTTC	CASSPRGGSLETQYF
TRBJ1-6	TRBD1	TRBV28	NA	TGTGCCAGCCGACAGGGAGGTAATTCACCCCTCCACTTT	CASRQGGNSPLHF
TRBJ2-1	TRBD2	TRBV7-2	NA	TGTGCCAGCAGCTTAGTGGGACTAGCGGGAGGTGAGCAGTTCTTC	CASSLVGLAGGEQFF
TRBJ1-2	NA	TRBV6-1	NA	TGTGCCAGCAGTGAAGTGGGGGGGCGCGACTATGGCTACACCTTC	CASSEVGGRDYGYTF
TRBJ2-6	TRBD1	TRBV28	few	TGTGCCAGCAGTCCTCGACAGGGGGTGAGCTCTGGGGCCAACGTCCTGACTTTC	CASSPRQGVSSGANVLTF
TRBJ1-1	NA	TRBV12-3/TRBV12-4	once	TGTGCCAGCAGAGAAGGTGAGAACACTGAAGCTTTCTTT	CASREGENTEAFF
TRBJ2-3	NA	TRBV29-1	NA	TGCAGCCACAGTGCTAGCACAGATACGCAGTATTTT	CSHSASTDTQYF